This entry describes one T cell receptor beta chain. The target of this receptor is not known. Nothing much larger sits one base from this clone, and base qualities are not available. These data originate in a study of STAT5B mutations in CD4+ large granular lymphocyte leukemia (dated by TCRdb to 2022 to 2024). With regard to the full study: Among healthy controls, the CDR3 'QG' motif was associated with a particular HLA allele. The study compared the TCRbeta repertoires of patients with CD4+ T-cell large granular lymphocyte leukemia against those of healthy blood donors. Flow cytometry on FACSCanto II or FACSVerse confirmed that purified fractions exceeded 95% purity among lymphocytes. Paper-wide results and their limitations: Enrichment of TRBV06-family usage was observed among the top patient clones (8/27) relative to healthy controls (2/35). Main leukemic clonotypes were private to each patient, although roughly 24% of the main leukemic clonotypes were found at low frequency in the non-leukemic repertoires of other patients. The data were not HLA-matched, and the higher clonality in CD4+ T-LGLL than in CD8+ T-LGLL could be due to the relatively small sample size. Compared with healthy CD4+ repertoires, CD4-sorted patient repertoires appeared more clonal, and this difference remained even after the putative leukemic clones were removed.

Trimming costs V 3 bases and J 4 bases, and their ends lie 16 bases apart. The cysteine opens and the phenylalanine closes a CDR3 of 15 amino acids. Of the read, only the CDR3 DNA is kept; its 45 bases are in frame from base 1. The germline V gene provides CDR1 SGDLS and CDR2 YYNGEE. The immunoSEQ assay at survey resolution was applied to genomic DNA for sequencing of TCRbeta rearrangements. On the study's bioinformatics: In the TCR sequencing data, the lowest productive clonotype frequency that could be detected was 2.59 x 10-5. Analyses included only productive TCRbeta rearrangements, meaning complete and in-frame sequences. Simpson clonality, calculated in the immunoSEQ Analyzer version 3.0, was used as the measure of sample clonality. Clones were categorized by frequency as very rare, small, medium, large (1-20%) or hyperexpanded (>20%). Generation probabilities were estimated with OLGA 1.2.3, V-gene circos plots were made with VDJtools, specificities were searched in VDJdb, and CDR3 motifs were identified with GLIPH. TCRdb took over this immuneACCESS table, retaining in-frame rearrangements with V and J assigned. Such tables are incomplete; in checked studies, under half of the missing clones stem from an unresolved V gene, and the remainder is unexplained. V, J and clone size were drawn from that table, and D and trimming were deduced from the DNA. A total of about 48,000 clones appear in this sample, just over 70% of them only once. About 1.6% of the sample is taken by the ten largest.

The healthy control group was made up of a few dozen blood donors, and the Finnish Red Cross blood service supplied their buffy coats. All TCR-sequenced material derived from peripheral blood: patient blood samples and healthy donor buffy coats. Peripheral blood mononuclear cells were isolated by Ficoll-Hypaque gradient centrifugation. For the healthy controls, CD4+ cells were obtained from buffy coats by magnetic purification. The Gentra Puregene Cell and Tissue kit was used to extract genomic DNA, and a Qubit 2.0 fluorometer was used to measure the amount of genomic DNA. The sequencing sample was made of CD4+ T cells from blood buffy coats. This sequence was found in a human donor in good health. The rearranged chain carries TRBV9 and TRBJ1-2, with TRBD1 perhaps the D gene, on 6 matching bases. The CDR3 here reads CASSAGDTESYGYTF. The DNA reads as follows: TGTGCCAGCAGCGCCGGGGACACCGAGAGCTATGGCTACACCTTC.